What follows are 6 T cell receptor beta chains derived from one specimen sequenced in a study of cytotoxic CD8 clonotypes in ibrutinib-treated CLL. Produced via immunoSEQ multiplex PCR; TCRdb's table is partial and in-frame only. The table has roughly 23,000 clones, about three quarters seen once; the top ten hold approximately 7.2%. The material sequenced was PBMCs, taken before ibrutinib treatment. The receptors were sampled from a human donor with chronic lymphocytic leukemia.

Here the CDR3 DNA reads TGTGCCAGTAGTATATTGGGGCAGGGCTATCAGCCCCAGCATTTT. Translated, it gives CASSILGQGYQPQHF. This chain connects TRBV19 to TRBJ1-5; a possible D gene is TRBD1 (5 bases). Trimming took off 2 bases at V and 5 bases at J, with 13 bases between the two ends. CDR3 length: 15 residues. Germline CDR1 is LNHDA and CDR2 is SQIVND (reference sequence).

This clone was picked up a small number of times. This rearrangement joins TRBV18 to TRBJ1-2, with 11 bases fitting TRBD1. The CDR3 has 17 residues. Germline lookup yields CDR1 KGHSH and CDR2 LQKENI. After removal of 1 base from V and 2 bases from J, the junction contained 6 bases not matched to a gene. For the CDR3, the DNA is TGTGCCAGCTCACCACAGGGGACAGGGGGGAGAAACTATGGCTACACCTTC. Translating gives CASSPQGTGGRNYGYTF.

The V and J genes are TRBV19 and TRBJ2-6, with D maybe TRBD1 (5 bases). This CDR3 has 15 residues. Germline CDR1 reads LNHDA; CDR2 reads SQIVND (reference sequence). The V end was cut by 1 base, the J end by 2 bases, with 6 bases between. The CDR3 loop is CASSIGGPGANVLTF. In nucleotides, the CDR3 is TGTGCCAGTAGTATAGGGGGCCCTGGGGCCAACGTCCTGACTTTC. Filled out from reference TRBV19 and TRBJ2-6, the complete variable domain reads DGGITQSPKYLFRKEGQNVTLSCEQNLNHDAMYWYRQDPGQGLRLIYYSQIVNDFQKGDIAEGYSVSREKKESFPLTVTSAQKNPTAFYLCASSIGGPGANVLTFGAGSRLTVL.

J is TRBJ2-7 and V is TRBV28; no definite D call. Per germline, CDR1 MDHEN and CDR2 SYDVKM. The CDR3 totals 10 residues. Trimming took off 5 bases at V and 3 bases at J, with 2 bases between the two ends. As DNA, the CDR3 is TGTGCCAGCAGTCACTACGAGCAGTACTTC. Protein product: CASSHYEQYF.

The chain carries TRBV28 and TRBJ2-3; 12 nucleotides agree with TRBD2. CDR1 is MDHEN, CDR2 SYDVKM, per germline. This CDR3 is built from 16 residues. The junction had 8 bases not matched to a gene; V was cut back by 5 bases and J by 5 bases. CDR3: CASSPRLAGVGDTQYF. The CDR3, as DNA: TGTGCCAGCAGTCCGCGACTAGCGGGAGTAGGAGATACGCAGTATTTT.

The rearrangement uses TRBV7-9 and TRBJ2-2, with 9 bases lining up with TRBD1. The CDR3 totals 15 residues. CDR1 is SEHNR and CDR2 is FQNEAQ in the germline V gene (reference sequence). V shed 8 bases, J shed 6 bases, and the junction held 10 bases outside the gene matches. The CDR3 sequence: CASDRGSGWAGELFF. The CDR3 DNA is TGTGCCAGCGACAGGGGGTCTGGTTGGGCCGGGGAGCTGTTTTTT.